A single sample gave rise to the 21 T cell receptor beta chains below, sequenced in a study of T cells after yellow fever vaccination (dated by TCRdb to the late 2010s). The treatment or condition tag for this specimen amounts to: live attenuated yellow fever vaccine strain. The library relied on 5' RACE. Sequencing took place on an Illumina HiSeq 2500. TCRdb took the public reads, trimmed them with fastp at Q25, ran MiXCR for clone calling and kept in-frame beta chains. For every CDR3 protein sequence, its rows merge into one entry that carries the most common genes and DNA. The sample table lists 450,000 to 550,000 distinct CDR3 sequences, just over 20% of them with a count of one. The top ten clonotypes cover about 17% of the sample. Sequences were derived from PBMCs, sampled roughly 20 days after the first yellow fever vaccination. Receptors originate from a man aged 18-30 years who received the YFV17D yellow fever vaccine.

A note on this clonotype: A much larger clonotype is one base distant, so this may be a read error. V usage is TRBV6-1 and J usage is TRBJ1-5; the D gene is possibly TRBD1 (5 bases). This CDR3 is 13 amino acids long. The germline CDR1 and CDR2 sequences are MNHNS and SASEGT. CDR3 coding DNA: TGTACCAGCAGGCAGGGTATCTCCCAGCCCCAGCATTTT. This sequence encodes CTSRQGISQPQHF.

The chain recombines TRBV7-6 with TRBJ2-1; D uncertain. The germline CDR1 and CDR2 sequences are SGHVS and FNYEAQ. V lost 2 bases, J lost 6 bases, and 11 bases lay in between. This CDR3 comprises 14 residues. The CDR3 DNA sequence: TGTGCCAGCAGCTTATCATCAATGGGCAATGAGCAGTTCTTC. Translation: CASSLSSMGNEQFF.

This clonotype was seen only a few times. This rearrangement joins TRBV11-2 to TRBJ2-5; D uncertain. The ends were cut back, 0 bases at V and 1 base at J, with 12 bases in the middle. Germline assignment: CDR1 SGHAT and CDR2 FQNNGV. The CDR3 consists of 16 residues. CDR3 DNA sequence: TGTGCCAGCAGCTTAGAGTATGCCACCACCCAAGAGACCCAGTACTTC. Protein product: CASSLEYATTQETQYF.

This chain uses TRBV7-2 with TRBJ1-2; D remains ambiguous. The V and J ends lost 1 base and 4 bases respectively, with 13 bases between them. This CDR3 is built from 15 residues. Germline CDR1 reads SGHTA; CDR2 reads FQGNSA. The CDR3 DNA reads as TGTGCCAGCAGCTTAGGGCCCGATTCAAGCTATGGCTACACCTTC. Amino acid sequence: CASSLGPDSSYGYTF.

The chain joins TRBV7-2 to TRBJ1-4; D is undetermined. The germline V and J ends were trimmed by 6 bases and 9 bases, with 20 bases remaining between them. CDR1 and CDR2 from the germline V gene are SGHTA and FQGNSA. This CDR3 is built from 15 residues. This CDR3 is CASSYRADAAKKLFF. The CDR3 coding sequence is TGTGCCAGCAGTTACCGGGCCGACGCCGCGAAAAAACTGTTTTTT.

The chain has TRBV4-1 and TRBJ1-5; a weak D match, TRBD1 (5 bases). The germline V gene has CDR1 MGHRA and CDR2 YSYEKL. This CDR3 comprises 16 residues. V shed 0 bases and J shed 6 bases, with 15 bases lying between them. The CDR3 nucleotides are TGCGCCAGCAGCCAAGATCGGGTGTCCGGGGGTCAGCCCCAGCATTTT. Translated: CASSQDRVSGGQPQHF.

CDR3 bases: TGTGCCAGCAGCTTGAACCTTAACAACGACGGAGAGACCCAGTACTTC. Translation gives CASSLNLNNDGETQYF. The rearrangement links TRBV6-1 to TRBJ2-5; D remains unclear. The CDR3 has 16 residues. V lost 6 bases, J lost 4 bases, and 21 bases lay in between. The germline CDR1 and CDR2 sequences are MNHNS and SASEGT.

A few counts support this clonotype. V gene TRBV9 combines with J gene TRBJ2-5; D gene unclear. The ends were cut back, 0 bases at V and 5 bases at J, with 14 bases in the middle. This CDR3 region has 15 residues. CDR1 and CDR2 from the germline V gene are SGDLS and YYNGEE. The CDR3 here is CASSVDRVRGETQYF. The CDR3 DNA is TGTGCCAGCAGCGTAGATCGGGTCCGTGGGGAGACCCAGTACTTC. The full variable domain, completed using reference TRBV9 and TRBJ2-5, is DSGVTQTPKHLITATGQRVTLRCSPRSGDLSVYWYQQSLDQGLQFLIQYYNGEERAKGNILERFSAQQFPDLHSELNLSSLELGDSALYFCASSVDRVRGETQYFGPGTRLLVL.

This clonotype turned up a few times. V usage is TRBV18 and J usage is TRBJ1-1; D gene ambiguous. Germline CDR1 reads KGHSH; CDR2 reads LQKENI. Between the trimmed V and J ends, which lost 4 bases and 1 base, there was a span of 10 bases. CDR3 length: 14 residues. The DNA of the CDR3 is TGTGCCAGCTCACAGGGAGAGGGGAACACTGAAGCTTTCTTT. Translation gives CASSQGEGNTEAFF.

The chain employs TRBV3-1 and TRBJ1-1, with D unclear. Trimming pared 3 bases from V and 5 bases from J, leaving 7 bases between. The CDR3 is 12 residues long. Germline CDR1 is LGHDT and CDR2 is YNNKEL (reference sequence). The DNA for the CDR3 is TGTGCCAGCAGCCATGCCCGAACTGAAGCTTTCTTT. Translation gives CASSHARTEAFF.

A note on this clonotype: The junction shows a germline mismatch at one end, possibly a read error. The rearrangement links TRBV12-3 or TRBV12-4 to TRBJ2-6, with a possible D match to TRBD1 (5 bases). The CDR3 runs 17 residues. CDR3 residues: CASSLMRLNSGANVLIF. The CDR3 nucleotides read TGTGCCAGCAGTTTGATGCGGCTGAACTCTGGGGCCAACGTCCTGATTTTC.

This clonotype was observed a few times. This chain links TRBV12-3 or TRBV12-4 with TRBJ1-3; D uncertain. This CDR3 is built from 15 residues. V was trimmed by 2 bases and J by 0 bases, leaving 8 bases between them. The CDR3 DNA reads TGTGCCAGCAGTTTATTCGAAAGCTCTGGAAACACCATATATTTT. Translated: CASSLFESSGNTIYF.

V is TRBV12-3 or TRBV12-4 and J is TRBJ2-3, with 10 nucleotides matching TRBD1. Trimming took 6 bases from V and 5 from J; bases not matched to a gene: 2. This CDR3 has 13 amino acids. CDR3 amino acids: CASRDRGIDTQYF. The CDR3 nucleotides read TGTGCCAGCAGGGACAGGGGGATAGATACGCAGTATTTT.

The chain employs TRBV7-9 and TRBJ2-7; D perhaps matches TRBD1 (6 bases). CDR1 is SEHNR and CDR2 is FQNEAQ in the germline V gene (reference sequence). Trimming removed 4 bases at V and 6 bases at J, with 22 bases between. The CDR3 consists of 16 residues. The CDR3: CASSSQQTGQPGEQYF. The CDR3 DNA reads TGTGCCAGCAGCTCTCAACAAACAGGACAGCCAGGCGAGCAGTACTTC. The complete variable domain, with remaining parts taken from reference TRBV7-9 and TRBJ2-7, reads DTGVSQNPRHKITKRGQNVTFRCDPISEHNRLYWYRQTLGQGPEFLTYFQNEAQLEKSRLLSDRFSAERPKGSFSTLEIQRTEQGDSAMYLCASSSQQTGQPGEQYFGPGTRLTVT.

V is TRBV5-1 and J is TRBJ2-7, with D possibly TRBD2 on 5 matching bases. Trimming stripped 4 bases from V and 2 bases from J, with 19 bases between. Germline V gives CDR1 SGHRS, CDR2 YFSETQ. This CDR3 region has 16 residues. DNA of the CDR3: TGCGCCAGCAGCCTTCCCATCCACGGGGATGCCTACGAGCAGTACTTC. This sequence encodes CASSLPIHGDAYEQYF.

In the case of this clonotype: The CDR3 carries no conserved terminal phenylalanine or tryptophan, so it likely arises from a read error. J is TRBJ2-3 and V is TRBV5-6; tentative D call: TRBD1 (6 bases). V lost 2 bases and J lost 9, with 19 bases in between. CDR3 length equals 15 residues. The germline CDR1 and CDR2 sequences are SGHDT and YYEEEE. CDR3 loop: CASSFWTAGDGTQYL. As DNA, the CDR3 is TGTGCCAGCAGCTTCTGGACAGCCGGTGACGGCACGCAGTATCTT.

This clonotype was counted between two and nine times. The chain recombines TRBV7-2 with TRBJ1-6; D ambiguous. CDR1 is SGHTA, CDR2 FQGNSA, per germline. The CDR3 is made up of 13 amino acids. The ends were cut back, 2 bases at V and 8 bases at J, with 7 bases in the middle. The CDR3 loop reads CASSLTGDSPLHF. CDR3 nucleotide sequence: TGTGCCAGCAGCTTAACTGGGGATTCACCCCTCCACTTT.

This clonotype has just a few counts. The chain is built from TRBV7-9 and TRBJ2-1; the D gene is possibly TRBD2 (6 bases). CDR1 and CDR2 from the germline V gene are SEHNR and FQNEAQ (reference sequence). Trimming left V 0 bases short and J 9 bases short, with 18 bases between. This CDR3 has 16 residues. CDR3 loop: CASSLAGGAFEGEQFF. The CDR3 DNA reads as TGTGCCAGCAGCTTAGCGGGGGGAGCCTTCGAAGGTGAGCAGTTCTTC. The full variable domain, its missing parts supplied by reference TRBV7-9 and TRBJ2-1, is DTGVSQNPRHKITKRGQNVTFRCDPISEHNRLYWYRQTLGQGPEFLTYFQNEAQLEKSRLLSDRFSAERPKGSFSTLEIQRTEQGDSAMYLCASSLAGGAFEGEQFFGPGTRLTVL.

The CDR3 DNA sequence: TGTGCCGCCTCCGGGGTGACCGGCACCGGGGAGCTGTTTTTT. This encodes CAASGVTGTGELFF. The rearrangement uses TRBV6-2 or TRBV6-3 and TRBJ2-2; maybe TRBD2 (5 bases). V lost 11 bases to trimming and J lost 4 bases, with 17 bases between them. The CDR3 spans 14 residues. Per germline, CDR1 MNHEY and CDR2 SVGEGT.

Only a few counts were recorded for this clonotype. The CDR3 coding sequence is TGCGCCAGCAGCCAAGGACTAGCGGGGAGCTACGAGCAGTACGTC. This codes for CASSQGLAGSYEQYV. V and J are TRBV4-1 and TRBJ2-7, with 11 bases matching TRBD2. Per the germline V gene, CDR1 is MGHRA and CDR2 is YSYEKL. With V trimmed by 1 base and J by 3 bases, 2 bases remained unmatched. The CDR3 has 15 amino acids.

This clonotype came up once. The V and J genes are TRBV5-1 and TRBJ2-3; 9 nucleotides agree with TRBD1. This CDR3 comprises 16 residues. Trimming cost V 4 bases and J 7 bases; bases outside gene matches: 13. Germline-derived CDR1 and CDR2 are SGHRS and YFSETQ. CDR3 coding DNA: TGCGCCAGCAGCACGAGGGACAGGGATGATTGGAATACGCAGTATTTT. This codes for CASSTRDRDDWNTQYF.